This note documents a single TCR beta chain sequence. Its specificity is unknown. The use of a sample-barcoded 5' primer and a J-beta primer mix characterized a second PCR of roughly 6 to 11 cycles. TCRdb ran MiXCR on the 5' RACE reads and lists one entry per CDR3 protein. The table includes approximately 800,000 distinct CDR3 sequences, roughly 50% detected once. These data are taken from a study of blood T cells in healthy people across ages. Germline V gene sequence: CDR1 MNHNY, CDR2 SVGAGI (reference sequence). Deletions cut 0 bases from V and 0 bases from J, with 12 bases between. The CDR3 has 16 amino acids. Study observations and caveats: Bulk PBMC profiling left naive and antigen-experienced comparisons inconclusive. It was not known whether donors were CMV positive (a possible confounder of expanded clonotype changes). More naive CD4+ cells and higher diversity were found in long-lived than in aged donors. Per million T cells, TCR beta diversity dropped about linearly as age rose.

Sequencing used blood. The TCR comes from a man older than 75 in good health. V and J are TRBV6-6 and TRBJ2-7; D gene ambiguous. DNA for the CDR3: TGTGCCAGCAGTTACTCGAATCCCGGGTACTCCTACGAGCAGTACTTC. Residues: CASSYSNPGYSYEQYF.